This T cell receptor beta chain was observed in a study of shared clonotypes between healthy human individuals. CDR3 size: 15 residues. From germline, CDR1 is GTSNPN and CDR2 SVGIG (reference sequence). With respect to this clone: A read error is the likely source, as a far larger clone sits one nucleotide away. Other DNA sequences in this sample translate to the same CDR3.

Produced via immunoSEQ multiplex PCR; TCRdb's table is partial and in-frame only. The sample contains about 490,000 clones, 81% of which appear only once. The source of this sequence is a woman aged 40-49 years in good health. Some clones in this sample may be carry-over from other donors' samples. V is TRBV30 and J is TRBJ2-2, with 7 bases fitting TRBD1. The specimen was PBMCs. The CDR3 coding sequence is TGTGCCTGGAGTATGACGACAGGGCGTCCCGGGGAGCTATTTTTT. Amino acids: CAWSMTTGRPGELFF.